The 11 T cell receptor beta chains listed next were all sequenced from one sample in a study of blood T cell repertoires in COVID-19. Sequencing used immunoSEQ multiplex PCR; TCRdb keeps in-frame clones, though not all of them. The profile shows about 34,000 clones, 80% of them singletons. Sequenced material: peripheral blood. These TCRs come from a woman in her 70s with acute or convalescent COVID-19.

The genes are TRBV9 and TRBJ2-1; TRBD2 matches at 11 bases. Losses at the gene ends were 3 bases for V and 7 bases for J; bases not matched to a gene: 9. The CDR3 contains 16 residues. Germline values: CDR1 SGDLS, CDR2 YYNGEE. The CDR3 coding sequence is TGTGCCAGCAGCGCTCGTAGCGGGAGGGCGGTAAATGAGCAGTTCTTC. Amino acids: CASSARSGRAVNEQFF. Looking up the rest from reference TRBV9 and TRBJ2-1 gives the full variable domain: DSGVTQTPKHLITATGQRVTLRCSPRSGDLSVYWYQQSLDQGLQFLIQYYNGEERAKGNILERFSAQQFPDLHSELNLSSLELGDSALYFCASSARSGRAVNEQFFGPGTRLTVL.

The rearrangement links TRBV28 to TRBJ2-7, with TRBD1 matching 7 bases. J gave up 0 bases and V 4 bases, and 12 bases lay outside the gene matches. Germline V gives CDR1 MDHEN, CDR2 SYDVKM. This CDR3 has 17 amino acids. CDR3 protein: CASSSWDRSKSSYEQYF. The DNA for the CDR3 is TGTGCCAGCAGTTCATGGGACAGATCGAAGAGCTCCTACGAGCAGTACTTC.

J is TRBJ2-3 and V is TRBV7-2; D gene uncertain. The CDR3 consists of 13 residues. The germline V gene encodes CDR1 SGHTA and CDR2 FQGNSA. Trimming removed 4 bases at V and 0 bases at J, with 5 bases between. DNA for the CDR3: TGTGCCAGCAGCTCGTATAGCACAGATACGCAGTATTTT. It translates to CASSSYSTDTQYF.

The DNA for the CDR3 is TGTGCCAGCAGTCCGATGGCCGGGACTAGCGGGATGGGTGAGGAGCTGTTTTTT. This encodes CASSPMAGTSGMGEELFF. The chain joins TRBV27 to TRBJ2-2, with 13 nucleotides matching TRBD2. CDR1 is MNHEY, CDR2 SMNVEV, per germline (reference sequence). J lost 10 bases, V lost 5 bases, and 16 bases had no gene match. This CDR3 is built from 18 residues.

This chain uses TRBV7-6 with TRBJ1-3, with D uncertain. This CDR3 spans 16 amino acids. The V gene's germline CDR1 is SGHVS and CDR2 FNYEAQ. V was trimmed by 4 bases and J by 2 bases, leaving 15 bases between them. CDR3 bases: TGTGCCAGCAGCTCCCCAGACTCAGCGCCTGGAAACACCATATATTTT. Translating it yields CASSSPDSAPGNTIYF.

This chain's CDR3 is CASSLPPGTFSDTQYF. Here the CDR3 DNA reads TGTGCCAGCAGTTTACCCCCAGGGACTTTCTCAGATACGCAGTATTTT. The V and J genes are TRBV28 and TRBJ2-3; a possible D gene is TRBD2 (6 bases). The CDR3 covers 16 residues. Trimming stripped 2 bases from V and 4 bases from J, with 16 bases between. From germline, CDR1 is MDHEN and CDR2 SYDVKM.

The chain couples TRBV7-2 to TRBJ1-4, with 7 bases lining up with TRBD1. The V and J ends lost 5 bases and 0 bases, in that order; junction bases with no gene match: 6. Germline CDR1 is SGHTA and CDR2 is FQGNSA. This CDR3 has 16 residues. The DNA for the CDR3 is TGTGCCAGCAGCCGGGGACAGCAAGCAACTAATGAAAAACTGTTTTTT. Translating gives CASSRGQQATNEKLFF. The full variable domain, with the rest looked up from reference TRBV7-2 and TRBJ1-4, is GAGVSQSPSNKVTEKGKDVELRCDPISGHTALYWYRQSLGQGLEFLIYFQGNSAPDKSGLPSDRFSAERTGGSVSTLTIQRTQQEDSAVYLCASSRGQQATNEKLFFGSGTQLSVL.

This chain links TRBV7-2 with TRBJ2-1; D might be TRBD2 (5 bases). From germline, CDR1 is SGHTA and CDR2 FQGNSA. The CDR3 is 13 residues long. V was pared by 5 bases and J by 10 bases, with 15 bases between. The CDR3 here is CASSPDSMGEQFF. CDR3 DNA: TGTGCCAGCAGCCCGGACTCCATGGGGGAGCAGTTCTTC.

The chain is built from TRBV29-1 and TRBJ1-1; D gene unclear. From germline, CDR1 is SQVTM and CDR2 ANQGSEA. Trimming left V 6 bases short and J 5 bases short, with 16 bases between. This CDR3 has 13 residues. CDR3 nucleotides: TGCAGCGTCCGAGGAGGGATTTATACTGAAGCTTTCTTT. As protein: CSVRGGIYTEAFF.

The chain carries TRBV10-1 and TRBJ1-2; 7 bases match TRBD1. Trimming at V came to 6 bases and at J to 1 base, leaving 2 bases not matched to a gene. The CDR3 is 13 residues long. In germline, CDR1 is WNHNN, CDR2 SYGVQD (reference sequence). CDR3 bases: TGCGCCAGCAGGCACAGGGGTAACTATGGCTACACCTTC. This gives the protein CASRHRGNYGYTF.

This clone was counted a single time. Here the CDR3 DNA reads TGCAGCGTTGAAGGGGGGCAGGGTCGCACAGATACGCAGTATTTT. Residues: CSVEGGQGRTDTQYF. The rearrangement joins TRBV29-1 to TRBJ2-3, with a tentative D call TRBD1 (6 bases). The CDR3 loop spans 15 amino acids. The germline V and J ends were trimmed by 1 base and 1 base, with 12 bases remaining between them. CDR1 and CDR2 (germline): SQVTM, ANQGSEA.